Reported below is one T cell receptor (beta chain). One junction end does not reproduce the germline sequence, and a read error may be involved. This sample is part of a study of CD8+CD57+ T cells in acquired aplastic anemia. Study details: DNA recovered from sorted CD4+ and CD8+ cells had a mean of about 3 ug.

Flow cytometry had shown expanded CD8+CD57+ cells in the patients chosen for sequencing. Each patient carried a diagnosis of severe acquired aplastic anemia. The template for TCR beta VDJ and CDR3 sequence profiling was genomic DNA. MiXCR, run by TCRdb on the reads, gives a single entry per CDR3 protein. The table records about 120,000 distinct CDR3 sequences, about 60% of them present only once. Looked up from germline, CDR1 is SGHRS and CDR2 is YFSETQ. CDR3 size: 19 residues. This TCR was sampled from a human donor with aplastic anemia. Sequencing input: sorted CD4+, CD8+, or CD8+CD57+ T cells (not recorded which) from PBMCs. This rearrangement joins TRBV5-1 to TRBJ2-4, with D possibly being TRBD2 (6 bases). For the CDR3, the DNA is TGCGCTAGCAGCTTTAGGAGGGTGCGGACTGAGCTAGACAAAAACATTCAGTACTTC. It encodes CASSFRRVRTELDKNIQYF.